A selection of T cell receptor beta chains follows, all from one sample in a study of blood T cell repertoires in COVID-19. Sequencing was performed with immunoSEQ multiplex PCR; in TCRdb, only in-frame clones are kept and a portion is missing. This table holds hundreds of thousands of clones, about four fifths found once. The sequenced material came from peripheral blood. The receptors here all came from a woman over 75 with COVID-19, enrolled during active disease. The CDR3 runs from the conserved cysteine through the conserved F or W. D genes are given only for firm matches. Only some rows state a clone size, as once, few, many or a class for expanded clones.

j_gene: TRBJ2-1; d_gene: NA; v_gene: TRBV9; abundance: NA; CDR3aa: CASSVTGRGYNEQFF
j_gene: TRBJ2-7; d_gene: TRBD2; v_gene: TRBV9; abundance: NA; CDR3aa: CASSGWTSGSMYF
j_gene: TRBJ1-2; d_gene: TRBD1; v_gene: TRBV7-9; abundance: NA; CDR3aa: CASSATTGAGYGYTF
j_gene: TRBJ1-2; d_gene: NA; v_gene: TRBV11-2; abundance: NA; CDR3aa: CASSLASGKNYGYTF
j_gene: TRBJ2-2; d_gene: TRBD2; v_gene: TRBV5-1; abundance: NA; CDR3aa: CASRLAGVNGELFF
j_gene: TRBJ2-5; d_gene: TRBD1; v_gene: TRBV18; abundance: NA; CDR3aa: CASSSQGARQETQYF
j_gene: TRBJ2-1; d_gene: TRBD2; v_gene: TRBV6-2/TRBV6-3; abundance: NA; CDR3aa: CASSSRTSGYNEQFF
j_gene: TRBJ2-2; d_gene: TRBD2; v_gene: TRBV7-2; abundance: NA; CDR3aa: CASSFVLAGGELFF
j_gene: TRBJ1-5; d_gene: NA; v_gene: TRBV5-5; abundance: NA; CDR3aa: CASSLIAGLNQPQHF
j_gene: TRBJ2-7; d_gene: NA; v_gene: TRBV10-2; abundance: NA; CDR3aa: CASAGFTYEQYF
j_gene: TRBJ2-7; d_gene: NA; v_gene: TRBV18; abundance: NA; CDR3aa: CASSKDSLWEQYF
j_gene: TRBJ1-2; d_gene: NA; v_gene: TRBV7-9; abundance: NA; CDR3aa: CASSLGALNGYTF
j_gene: TRBJ2-3; d_gene: TRBD2; v_gene: TRBV6-5; abundance: once; CDR3aa: CASRPGLAGTQYF
j_gene: TRBJ1-2; d_gene: TRBD1; v_gene: TRBV28; abundance: NA; CDR3aa: CATQGAGNYGYTF
j_gene: TRBJ1-2; d_gene: TRBD1; v_gene: TRBV7-9; abundance: NA; CDR3aa: CASSLRDSYGYTF
j_gene: TRBJ2-7; d_gene: NA; v_gene: TRBV18; abundance: NA; CDR3aa: CASSPDSLYEQYF
j_gene: TRBJ2-3; d_gene: TRBD2; v_gene: TRBV4-3; abundance: NA; CDR3aa: CASSQERLAGATQYF
j_gene: TRBJ2-7; d_gene: TRBD1; v_gene: TRBV3-1/TRBV3-2; abundance: NA; CDR3aa: CASSQGGTVAYEQYF
j_gene: TRBJ1-1; d_gene: TRBD1; v_gene: TRBV6-5; abundance: NA; CDR3aa: CASMGQVNTEAFF
j_gene: TRBJ1-5; d_gene: TRBD1; v_gene: TRBV18; abundance: NA; CDR3aa: CASSPRDRADQPQHF
j_gene: TRBJ2-5; d_gene: NA; v_gene: TRBV2; abundance: NA; CDR3aa: CARRQRDQETQYF
j_gene: TRBJ1-3; d_gene: NA; v_gene: TRBV7-2; abundance: NA; CDR3aa: CASSLGQTGNTIYF
j_gene: TRBJ1-1; d_gene: TRBD1; v_gene: TRBV3-1/TRBV3-2; abundance: NA; CDR3aa: CASSQEGTGDEAFF
j_gene: TRBJ2-7; d_gene: TRBD1; v_gene: TRBV7-2; abundance: NA; CDR3aa: CASSLVPNRGSEQYF
j_gene: TRBJ2-1; d_gene: TRBD2; v_gene: TRBV5-1; abundance: NA; CDR3aa: CASSQLNSGANEQFF